This T cell receptor beta chain was observed in a study of cytomegalovirus exposure and HLA in healthy donors (dated by TCRdb to the late 2010s). In the study overall: An earlier analysis of 550 to 700 of the donors reported approximately 270 Gb of sequence data and about 100 million unique TCR beta sequences from some 180 million T cells. Approximately 300 gigabases of sequencing data and around 85 million unique TCR sequences made up an early release that covered approximately 620 HLA-typed donors. Of the 300 to 500 genotyped donors, roughly 76% were placed in the genetic ancestry cluster associated with self-reported Caucasian donors. The study was designed to test whether signatures of past pathogen exposure could be identified by cataloging public T cell receptors. The T cell repertoires of 666 subjects were profiled by immunosequencing and related to cytomegalovirus serostatus. A separate validation cohort of about 110 different subjects was used in addition to the roughly 620-subject first cohort. To predict cytomegalovirus infection status, the study brought together high-throughput TCR immunosequencing, statistical association of individual TCRs with disease status, and machine learning. To study patterns of TCR occurrence, a later analysis re-analyzed previously published TCR beta repertoires from around 660 donors and added high-resolution HLA genotyping. In the later analysis, no new phenotypic data were used to find candidate immune exposures; instead, reliance was placed on TCR beta sequences and their occurrence across donors. An earlier analysis of roughly 580 of the donors used high-throughput TCR beta sequencing to judge whether each TCR beta V gene segment behaved as functional or pseudogenic. Donor age, sex, ethnicity and CMV serostatus were compiled together with the repertoire data. A later genetic analysis used genome-wide SNP genotypes for 398 of the 666 donors, treating that subset as a discovery cohort. Every repertoire in the discovery cohort had been generated on one and the same sequencing platform. Both class I and class II loci were covered by HLA typing, at four-digit resolution. The number of typed donors differed by locus: about 629-640 for A, B, C, DRB1 and DQB1; 500 to 550 for DQA1; 606 for DPA1; and about 450 for DPB1. Because of strong linkage in the cohort, roughly five DR-DQ haplotypes were treated as single units for association and clustering. Across 398 genotyped donors of the cohort, an average of approximately 200,000 unique TCR beta nucleotide sequences per donor were sequenced, and approximately 17% of those sequences were non-productive. On the study overall, not on this receptor specifically: Cytomegalovirus status was reported to be diagnosed by the classifier with high specificity and sensitivity in both the original and validation cohorts. A later analysis reported that several top co-occurrence clusters appeared linked to parvovirus B19, influenza, CMV and Epstein-Barr virus. Most TCR sequences were seen in very few donors, while some public TCRs were found in many individuals. A cluster of highly shared sequence variants was judged likely to be a technical artifact of the sequencing pipeline. A later genetic analysis associated a missense DCLRE1C variant with V-gene and J-gene trimming of TCR beta chains, and an independent cohort replicated the association. Because counts were too low, approximately 18 rarely observed V segments, including chromosome 9 orphons, were excluded from the earlier analysis of fewer than 650 of the donors. Correlated functional status among segregating V segments might reflect linkage disequilibrium, but an unknown experimental factor could not be ruled out. Compared with equally common non-associated chains, HLA-associated TCR beta chains in a later analysis were more clonally expanded and had lower generation probabilities. The presence/absence analyses assumed that sequencing depth was roughly uniform across donors, and that assumption may not be true. According to a later analysis, TCR association rates differed among HLA loci, with DRB1 alleles showing the most associated TCRs and HLA-C alleles showing the fewest. The only immune exposure information available for the cohort was CMV serostatus. According to a later genetic analysis, donors in an Asian-associated ancestry cluster had fewer N-insertions in productive TCRs than the approximately 690-donor mean. Because the 87-base-pair reads could not distinguish some IMGT-functional V segments, including TRBV6-2 and TRBV6-3, those segments were excluded. In an earlier analysis of around 500 of the donors, most TCR beta V segments appeared in productive rearrangements about 90% or about 30% of the time, broadly matching IMGT annotations. A later analysis associated 15,000 or so TCR beta sequences with specific HLA alleles at a false discovery rate of 0.05. HLA typing was unavailable for some donors at each locus, so association tests used only the typed subset. A further reported finding was that TCR beta sequences accurately predicted the HLA-A and HLA-B alleles for most subjects in the first cohort. In vitro tests confirmed that three of the cytomegalovirus-associated TCR beta chains recognize cytomegalovirus antigens. Assigning TCR associations to individual alleles was difficult when HLA alleles, especially DR and DQ, strongly co-occurred. According to a later analysis, most CMV-associated TCR beta chains appeared to be HLA-restricted, and the HLA associations seemed to be driven largely by CMV exposure. The authors suggested that the approach could potentially be extended to other disease states and immunological phenotypes. A total of 164 TCR beta chains were listed by the study as associated with cytomegalovirus. The cohort was sequenced for TCR beta chains only, and without alpha or paired-chain data the features that could be detected were limited.

The cohort comprised hundreds of healthy bone marrow donors. Cohort members were all nominally healthy when sampled, although unrecorded immune exposures were likely present. The donor tested CMV seropositive and was one of the 289 seropositive cohort members. Every donor gave a peripheral blood sample, and the peripheral blood mononuclear cells from that sample were used for TCR beta sequencing. The Qiagen DNeasy Blood Extraction Kit was used to extract genomic DNA from the blood cell samples. In the case of this clone: Its antigen has not been determined. No much larger clone exists at a distance of one base, and base qualities are not known.

The CDR3 has 13 amino acids, counting the end cysteine and phenylalanine. The retained sequence is limited to the CDR3, 39 bases, with the frame set at the first base. V is shortened by 6 bases, J by 7 bases, and the region joining them spans 12 bases. Based on the germline V gene, the CDR1 and CDR2 sequences are SGHTA and FQGNSA. Libraries were prepared through the immunoSEQ multiplex PCR assay. For the multiplex PCR, a mixture combining 60 forward primers for TCR Vbeta segments and 13 reverse primers for TCR Jbeta segments was used. A multiplex PCR assay on genomic DNA amplified the CDR3 region of rearranged TCR beta genes. Amplified TCR beta libraries were sequenced as 87-base-pair reads on the Illumina HiSeq System. Turning to the authors' computational methods: A later analysis counted approximately 74 million unique TCR beta chains across the approximately 700 repertoires, and some 11 million of these chains were shared by at least two donors. Raw reads were error-corrected and collapsed into unique sequences by a nearest-neighbor algorithm in which closely related sequences were merged to remove PCR and sequencing errors. V, D and J gene segments were assigned by aligning CDR3 sequences to IMGT reference sequences. For a sequence to be retained, at least a six-nucleotide match to both a V gene segment and a J gene segment was required. A rearrangement was called productive if the CDR3 had no stop codons and remained in frame with V and J, and every other rearrangement was called non-productive. Following IMGT convention, CDR3 was defined as the stretch from the second conserved V-encoded cysteine up to the conserved J-encoded phenylalanine. Sequences without an unambiguous match to a single V gene segment were excluded from the earlier analysis of about 600 of the donors. An earlier analysis of over 450 of the donors classified V segments as functional when productive rearrangements were above 56.7% and as segregating when the standard deviation between donors was above 5%. A statistical classification framework was built to diagnose cytomegalovirus status from the catalog of TCR beta chain sequences. A later analysis assigned V and J genes by comparing TCR nucleotide sequences with IMGT/GENE-DB human TR gene sequences. In a later analysis, CDR3 sequences and most-parsimonious VDJ recombination scenarios were assigned using the TCRdist pipeline. In a later analysis, each TCR beta chain was defined by its CDR3 amino acid sequence together with its V-gene family, and reads without a unique V-gene family were excluded. In a later analysis, fewer than 650 highly shared, low-generation-probability nucleotide sequences were removed to address suspected cross-contamination and a sequencing artifact. In a later analysis, a clonal expansion index for each public chain was calculated from normalized within-repertoire ranks of inferred template counts. Generation probabilities in a later analysis came from a VDJ recombination model fitted to out-of-frame rearrangements, and those results were checked against IGoR. In a later analysis, TCR-TCR, TCR-HLA and TCR-CMV co-occurrence was scored with hypergeometric tests, and a repertoire-size bias correction was applied to TCR pairs. A later analysis estimated false discovery rates by permuting HLA or CMV assignments 20 times. In a later analysis, co-occurring TCRs were grouped with DBSCAN, and TCRdist sequence similarity was added when clustering was performed within HLA-allele-positive subsets. Co-occurrence clustering excluded repertoires with fewer than 30,000 or more than 120,000 public chains, plus five with anomalous nucleotide sharing. Imported from immuneACCESS, the table was reduced by TCRdb to in-frame sequences with V and J called. These copies leave out some clones; in studies compared against another copy, an unresolved V gene accounts for under half, and the cause of the remainder is not known. That table supplies the V and J calls and clone size; D and trimming were determined from the DNA. This sample is represented by approximately 120,000 clones; roughly 80% of them were singletons. Of the sample, about 8% falls within the top ten clones.

The clonotype was recovered from a woman aged 50 to 60 in good health and CMV-seropositive. Sequenced input: PBMCs. Recombination linked TRBV7-2 to TRBJ1-4; the best D guess is TRBD1, with 5 bases matching. This receptor carries the CDR3 CASSQQAGEKLFF. The nucleotide sequence is given as TGTGCCAGCAGTCAACAGGCAGGTGAAAAACTGTTTTTT. When the CDR3 is completed using the reference TRBV7-2 and TRBJ1-4 genes on either side, the full variable domain is GAGVSQSPSNKVTEKGKDVELRCDPISGHTALYWYRQSLGQGLEFLIYFQGNSAPDKSGLPSDRFSAERTGGSVSTLTIQRTQQEDSAVYLCASSQQAGEKLFFGSGTQLSVL.